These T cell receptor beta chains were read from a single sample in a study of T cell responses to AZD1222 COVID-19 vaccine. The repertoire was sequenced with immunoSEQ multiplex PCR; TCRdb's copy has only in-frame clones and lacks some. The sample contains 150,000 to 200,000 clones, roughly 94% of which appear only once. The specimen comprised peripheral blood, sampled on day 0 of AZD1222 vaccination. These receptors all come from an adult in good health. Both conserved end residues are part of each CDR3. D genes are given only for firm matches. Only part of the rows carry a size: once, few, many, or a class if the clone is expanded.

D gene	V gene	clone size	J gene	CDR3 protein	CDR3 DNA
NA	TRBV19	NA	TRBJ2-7	CASSIGGTYEQYF	TGTGCCAGTAGTATTGGTGGGACCTACGAGCAGTACTTC
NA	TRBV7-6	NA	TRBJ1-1	CASSLDLRGRLNTEAFF	TGTGCCAGCAGCTTAGATTTAAGGGGGAGATTGAACACTGAAGCTTTCTTT
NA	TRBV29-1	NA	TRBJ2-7	CSAGEGTARSEQYF	TGCAGCGCTGGGGAGGGGACAGCGAGGAGTGAGCAGTACTTC
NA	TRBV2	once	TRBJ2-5	CASNLEFQETQYF	TGTGCCAGCAACTTAGAATTCCAAGAGACCCAGTACTTC
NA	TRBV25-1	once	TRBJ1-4	CARGKGIFGEKLFF	TGTGCCAGGGGAAAGGGGATTTTCGGTGAAAAACTGTTTTTT
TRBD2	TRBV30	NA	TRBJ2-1	CAWRLAGAGEQFF	TGTGCCTGGAGACTCGCGGGAGCGGGGGAGCAGTTCTTC
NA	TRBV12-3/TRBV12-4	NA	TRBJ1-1	CASTFIRGAEAFF	TGTGCCAGCACCTTCATCCGGGGCGCTGAAGCTTTCTTT
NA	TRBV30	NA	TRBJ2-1	CAWSWQIGEQFF	TGTGCCTGGAGTTGGCAGATTGGGGAGCAGTTCTTC
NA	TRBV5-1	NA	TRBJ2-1	CASSWGRRELSGEQFF	TGCGCCAGCAGCTGGGGCCGGCGGGAATTATCAGGTGAGCAGTTCTTC
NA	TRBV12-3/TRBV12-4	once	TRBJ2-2	CASSTQADGELFF	TGTGCCAGCAGTACACAGGCAGACGGGGAGCTGTTTTTT
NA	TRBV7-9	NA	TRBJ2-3	CASSLVGSDTQYF	TGTGCCAGCAGCTTAGTAGGTTCCGATACGCAGTATTTT
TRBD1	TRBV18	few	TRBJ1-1	CASSPRGGTEAFF	TGTGCCAGCTCACCCAGGGGGGGGACTGAAGCTTTCTTT
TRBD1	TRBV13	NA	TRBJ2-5	CASSRPQGQETQYF	TGTGCCAGCAGCCGCCCACAGGGGCAAGAGACCCAGTACTTC
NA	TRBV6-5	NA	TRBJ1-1	CATGQSPEAFF	TGTGCCACCGGACAGTCCCCTGAAGCTTTCTTT
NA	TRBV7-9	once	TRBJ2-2	CASSSTREVWELFF	TGTGCCAGCAGCTCGACTAGGGAGGTCTGGGAGCTGTTTTTT
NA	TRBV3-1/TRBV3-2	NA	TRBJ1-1	CASSLTLTANTEAFF	TGTGCCAGCAGCCTTACATTAACAGCGAACACTGAAGCTTTCTTT
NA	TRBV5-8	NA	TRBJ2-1	CASSLAGSTGNNEQFF	TGTGCCAGCAGCTTGGCCGGGTCTACTGGAAACAATGAGCAGTTCTTC
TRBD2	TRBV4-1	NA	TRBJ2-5	CASSQVWIRLAGRETQYF	TGCGCCAGCAGCCAAGTTTGGATAAGGCTAGCGGGAAGAGAGACCCAGTACTTC
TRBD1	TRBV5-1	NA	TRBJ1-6	CASSVGQGKLNYNSPLHF	TGCGCCAGCAGCGTGGGACAGGGCAAACTCAATTATAATTCACCCCTCCACTTT
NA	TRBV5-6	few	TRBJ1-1	CASSLVGPRTTEAFF	TGTGCCAGCAGCTTGGTGGGACCCCGGACCACTGAAGCTTTCTTT
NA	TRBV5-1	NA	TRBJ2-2	CASSLNTGELFF	TGCGCCAGCAGCTTGAACACCGGGGAGCTGTTTTTT
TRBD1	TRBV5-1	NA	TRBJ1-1	CASSPDRARNTEAFF	TGCGCCAGCAGCCCGGACAGGGCCCGGAACACTGAAGCTTTCTTT
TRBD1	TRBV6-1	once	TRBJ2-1	CASSEPFRDSNNEQFF	TGTGCCAGCAGTGAGCCGTTCCGGGACAGTAACAATGAGCAGTTCTTC
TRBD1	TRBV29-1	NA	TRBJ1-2	CSAGQGSISGKYSYTF	TGCAGCGCAGGACAGGGGTCGATTTCTGGCAAATATAGCTACACCTTC
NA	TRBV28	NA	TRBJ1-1	CASSSPSGNTEAFF	TGTGCCAGCAGTTCCCCCTCTGGGAACACTGAAGCTTTCTTT
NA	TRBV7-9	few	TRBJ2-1	CASTALGEQFF	TGTGCCAGCACCGCTTTGGGGGAGCAGTTCTTC
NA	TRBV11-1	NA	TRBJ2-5	CASSLNGQYQETQYF	TGTGCCAGCAGCTTAAACGGACAGTACCAGGAGACCCAGTACTTC
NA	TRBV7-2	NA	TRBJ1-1	CASSLLQGFSSEAFF	TGTGCCAGCAGCTTATTACAGGGATTTAGCTCTGAAGCTTTCTTT
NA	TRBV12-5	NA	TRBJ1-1	CASGQGLNTEAFF	TGTGCTAGTGGACAGGGATTGAACACTGAAGCTTTCTTT
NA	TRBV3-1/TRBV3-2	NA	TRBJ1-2	CASSQSRVVYGYTF	TGTGCCAGCAGCCAATCCAGGGTGGTCTATGGCTACACCTTC